This is a list of T cell receptor beta chains from one sample in a study of T cell responses to AZD1222 COVID-19 vaccine. TCRdb keeps only in-frame clones here, not all; method: immunoSEQ multiplex PCR. The profile shows 200,000 or so clones, about 93% of them singletons. The sample in question was peripheral blood, obtained on day 0 of MenACWY control vaccination. The receptors here all came from an adult in good health. Both conserved end residues are part of each CDR3. The D gene is left open where the match is weak.

TRBJ1-6	TRBV10-3	TRBD1	CAIRGQGSSYNSPLHF	TGTGCCATCAGGGGACAGGGGAGCTCCTATAATTCACCCCTCCACTTT
TRBJ2-1	TRBV28	NA	CASSLFYEQFF	TGTGCCAGCAGTTTATTTTATGAGCAGTTCTTC
TRBJ1-2	TRBV19	TRBD1	CASNSRGDVNYGYTF	TGTGCCAGTAATAGCAGGGGGGATGTTAACTATGGCTACACCTTC
TRBJ2-1	TRBV10-3	TRBD1	CAISPGQGTGVEQFF	TGTGCCATCAGTCCGGGACAGGGGACGGGGGTTGAGCAGTTCTTC
TRBJ1-3	TRBV30	NA	CAWSATGRSGNTIYF	TGTGCCTGGAGTGCGACAGGCCGCTCTGGAAACACCATATATTTT
TRBJ1-1	TRBV6-5	NA	CASSYSRWNMNTEAFF	TGTGCCAGCAGTTACTCGAGGTGGAACATGAACACTGAAGCTTTCTTT
TRBJ2-1	TRBV4-1	NA	CASSQVVRSGGNEQFF	TGCGCCAGCAGCCAAGTTGTGAGATCTGGGGGCAATGAGCAGTTCTTC
TRBJ1-4	TRBV6-5	TRBD1	CASSYVSGGEKLFF	TGTGCCAGCAGTTACGTGTCAGGGGGCGAAAAACTGTTTTTT
TRBJ2-3	TRBV5-1	NA	CASSFTQGGRGTDTQYF	TGCGCCAGCAGCTTCACACAGGGAGGGCGCGGCACAGATACGCAGTATTTT
TRBJ2-6	TRBV28	NA	CASTWGRSGANVLTF	TGTGCCAGCACCTGGGGGCGCTCTGGGGCCAACGTCCTGACTTTC